Listed below are T cell receptor beta chains from one sample, sequenced in a study of cytomegalovirus exposure and HLA in healthy donors. Only in-frame clones appear in the TCRdb table, and some are missing; sequencing was by immunoSEQ multiplex PCR. The data show under 150,000 clones, 70% to 90% seen once. The sample consisted of PBMCs. The receptors were sampled from a man aged 35-49 years in good health and CMV-seronegative. Both conserved end residues are part of each CDR3. Each record gives: J gene, V gene, CDR3 length, clone size, D gene, CDR3 protein, CDR3 DNA. D genes are given only for firm matches. The size of a clone is reported for some rows only, either as once, few or many, or as a class for expanded clones.

J gene: TRBJ2-7; V gene: TRBV5-1; CDR3 length: 14; clone size: -; D gene: -; CDR3 protein: CASSLETSLYEQYF; CDR3 DNA: TGCGCCAGCAGCTTAGAAACTAGTCTCTACGAGCAGTACTTC
J gene: TRBJ2-7; V gene: TRBV19; CDR3 length: 13; clone size: -; D gene: TRBD1; CDR3 protein: CASKVIGGHEQYF; CDR3 DNA: TGTGCCAGTAAGGTCATAGGGGGCCACGAGCAGTACTTC
J gene: TRBJ2-5; V gene: TRBV28; CDR3 length: 16; clone size: once; D gene: TRBD1; CDR3 protein: CASSSRGGQVGETQYF; CDR3 DNA: TGTGCCAGCAGTTCCCGGGGTGGACAGGTTGGAGAGACCCAGTACTTC
J gene: TRBJ2-7; V gene: TRBV5-6; CDR3 length: 15; clone size: -; D gene: TRBD1; CDR3 protein: CASSLRAGGVDEQYF; CDR3 DNA: TGTGCCAGCAGCTTGAGGGCAGGGGGCGTGGACGAGCAGTACTTC
J gene: TRBJ2-1; V gene: TRBV30; CDR3 length: 14; clone size: -; D gene: -; CDR3 protein: CAWSPPRAYNEQFF; CDR3 DNA: TGTGCCTGGAGCCCCCCCAGGGCGTACAATGAGCAGTTCTTC
J gene: TRBJ2-5; V gene: TRBV27; CDR3 length: 15; clone size: -; D gene: -; CDR3 protein: CASSPRGGRGETQYF; CDR3 DNA: TGTGCCAGCAGCCCACGTGGTGGACGCGGGGAGACCCAGTACTTC
J gene: TRBJ2-7; V gene: TRBV2; CDR3 length: 12; clone size: -; D gene: TRBD2; CDR3 protein: CASSGGSYEQYF; CDR3 DNA: TGTGCCAGCAGCGGCGGGAGCTACGAGCAGTACTTC
J gene: TRBJ1-1; V gene: TRBV11-3; CDR3 length: 15; clone size: -; D gene: -; CDR3 protein: CASSLGGQKNTEAFF; CDR3 DNA: TGTGCCAGCAGCCTGGGTGGACAAAAGAACACTGAAGCTTTCTTT
J gene: TRBJ2-5; V gene: TRBV18; CDR3 length: 17; clone size: -; D gene: TRBD2; CDR3 protein: CASSPPMASGVGETQYF; CDR3 DNA: TGTGCCAGCTCACCACCTATGGCTAGCGGGGTCGGAGAGACCCAGTACTTC
J gene: TRBJ2-1; V gene: TRBV7-2; CDR3 length: 17; clone size: -; D gene: TRBD2; CDR3 protein: CASSSWGLAGGPREQFF; CDR3 DNA: TGTGCCAGCAGCTCATGGGGACTAGCGGGAGGGCCGAGGGAGCAGTTCTTC
J gene: TRBJ2-2; V gene: TRBV27; CDR3 length: 15; clone size: -; D gene: -; CDR3 protein: CASSSLGGHTGELFF; CDR3 DNA: TGTGCCAGCAGTTCCCTCGGAGGGCATACCGGGGAGCTGTTTTTT
J gene: TRBJ2-1; V gene: TRBV9; CDR3 length: 18; clone size: -; D gene: -; CDR3 protein: CASSVDPRQGGRYNEQFF; CDR3 DNA: TGTGCCAGCAGCGTAGACCCCCGACAGGGCGGGAGGTACAATGAGCAGTTCTTC
J gene: TRBJ2-5; V gene: TRBV29-1; CDR3 length: 15; clone size: -; D gene: TRBD2; CDR3 protein: CSALGWGGDQETQYF; CDR3 DNA: TGCAGCGCCCTCGGTTGGGGGGGGGACCAAGAGACCCAGTACTTC
J gene: TRBJ2-1; V gene: TRBV7-3; CDR3 length: 14; clone size: -; D gene: -; CDR3 protein: CASSFGGYYNEQFF; CDR3 DNA: TGTGCCAGCAGCTTTGGAGGTTACTACAATGAGCAGTTCTTC
J gene: TRBJ2-1; V gene: TRBV2; CDR3 length: 13; clone size: -; D gene: -; CDR3 protein: CASSEGLYNEQFF; CDR3 DNA: TGTGCCAGCAGTGAAGGACTCTACAATGAGCAGTTCTTC
J gene: TRBJ1-2; V gene: TRBV2; CDR3 length: 13; clone size: -; D gene: -; CDR3 protein: CASSDSPNYGYTF; CDR3 DNA: TGTGCCAGCAGTGACTCCCCTAACTATGGCTACACCTTC
J gene: TRBJ2-2; V gene: TRBV30; CDR3 length: 15; clone size: few; D gene: TRBD2; CDR3 protein: CAWTSGRSSTGELFF; CDR3 DNA: TGTGCCTGGACTAGCGGGAGGAGTAGCACCGGGGAGCTGTTTTTT
J gene: TRBJ1-4; V gene: TRBV7-9; CDR3 length: 14; clone size: -; D gene: -; CDR3 protein: CASTGITTNEKLFF; CDR3 DNA: TGTGCCAGCACGGGGATAACAACTAATGAAAAACTGTTTTTT
J gene: TRBJ2-2; V gene: TRBV4-3; CDR3 length: 16; clone size: -; D gene: TRBD2; CDR3 protein: CASRQVRDYRTGELFF; CDR3 DNA: TGCGCCAGCAGGCAGGTCAGGGACTACAGAACCGGGGAGCTGTTTTTT
J gene: TRBJ2-5; V gene: TRBV19; CDR3 length: 14; clone size: -; D gene: -; CDR3 protein: CASSPTGAGKTQYF; CDR3 DNA: TGTGCCAGTAGCCCAACAGGGGCGGGAAAGACCCAGTACTTC
J gene: TRBJ2-3; V gene: TRBV7-9; CDR3 length: 17; clone size: -; D gene: TRBD1; CDR3 protein: CASSLRWGQDFPDTQYF; CDR3 DNA: TGTGCCAGCAGCTTAAGGTGGGGACAGGACTTCCCCGATACGCAGTATTTT
J gene: TRBJ1-2; V gene: TRBV5-1; CDR3 length: 13; clone size: few; D gene: -; CDR3 protein: CASSKESVYGYTF; CDR3 DNA: TGCGCCAGCAGCAAGGAGTCAGTCTATGGCTACACCTTC
J gene: TRBJ2-1; V gene: TRBV7-8; CDR3 length: 14; clone size: -; D gene: -; CDR3 protein: CASSLQGGYNEQFF; CDR3 DNA: TGTGCCAGCAGCTTACAGGGGGGTTACAATGAGCAGTTCTTC
J gene: TRBJ2-6; V gene: TRBV5-8; CDR3 length: 19; clone size: -; D gene: TRBD2; CDR3 protein: CASSPGGGQGGSGANVLTF; CDR3 DNA: TGTGCCAGCAGCCCCGGGGGGGGGCAGGGAGGCTCTGGGGCCAACGTCCTGACTTTC
J gene: TRBJ2-6; V gene: TRBV6-1; CDR3 length: 19; clone size: -; D gene: TRBD1; CDR3 protein: CASSGTTGGPISGANVLTF; CDR3 DNA: TGTGCCAGCAGTGGAACGACAGGGGGCCCAATCTCTGGGGCCAACGTCCTGACTTTC
J gene: TRBJ2-1; V gene: TRBV25-1; CDR3 length: 16; clone size: few; D gene: -; CDR3 protein: CASSELTPPGVNEQFF; CDR3 DNA: TGTGCCAGCAGTGAATTAACCCCCCCAGGGGTCAATGAGCAGTTCTTC
J gene: TRBJ2-1; V gene: TRBV9; CDR3 length: 16; clone size: -; D gene: TRBD2; CDR3 protein: CASSVEFSGSFNEQFF; CDR3 DNA: TGTGCCAGCAGCGTAGAGTTTAGCGGGAGCTTCAATGAGCAGTTCTTC
J gene: TRBJ2-3; V gene: TRBV4-3; CDR3 length: 17; clone size: -; D gene: TRBD1; CDR3 protein: CASSQGQGSRLADTQYF; CDR3 DNA: TGCGCCAGCAGCCAAGGACAGGGGTCGAGGTTGGCAGATACGCAGTATTTT
J gene: TRBJ1-2; V gene: TRBV25-1; CDR3 length: 18; clone size: -; D gene: TRBD1; CDR3 protein: CASSGRDRNFPGLYGYTF; CDR3 DNA: TGTGCCAGCAGTGGACGGGACAGGAACTTTCCCGGTCTCTATGGCTACACCTTC
J gene: TRBJ2-5; V gene: TRBV7-3; CDR3 length: 16; clone size: -; D gene: TRBD2; CDR3 protein: CASSKTLAGRGETQYF; CDR3 DNA: TGTGCCAGCAGCAAGACTCTAGCGGGGAGGGGAGAGACCCAGTACTTC
J gene: TRBJ2-3; V gene: TRBV6-5; CDR3 length: 14; clone size: -; D gene: -; CDR3 protein: CASSPEQGTDTQYF; CDR3 DNA: TGTGCCAGCAGTCCCGAACAGGGCACAGATACGCAGTATTTT
J gene: TRBJ1-1; V gene: TRBV6-5; CDR3 length: 14; clone size: -; D gene: TRBD1; CDR3 protein: CASTTGTGGFEAFF; CDR3 DNA: TGTGCCAGCACCACCGGGACAGGGGGCTTTGAAGCTTTCTTT
J gene: TRBJ2-3; V gene: TRBV6-5; CDR3 length: 15; clone size: -; D gene: TRBD1; CDR3 protein: CASSSGGAVTDTQYF; CDR3 DNA: TGTGCCAGCAGTTCAGGGGGAGCGGTCACAGATACGCAGTATTTT
J gene: TRBJ2-1; V gene: TRBV4-2; CDR3 length: 16; clone size: few; D gene: -; CDR3 protein: CASSQDPSLSYNEQFF; CDR3 DNA: TGTGCCAGCAGCCAAGATCCTAGCCTCTCCTACAATGAGCAGTTCTTC